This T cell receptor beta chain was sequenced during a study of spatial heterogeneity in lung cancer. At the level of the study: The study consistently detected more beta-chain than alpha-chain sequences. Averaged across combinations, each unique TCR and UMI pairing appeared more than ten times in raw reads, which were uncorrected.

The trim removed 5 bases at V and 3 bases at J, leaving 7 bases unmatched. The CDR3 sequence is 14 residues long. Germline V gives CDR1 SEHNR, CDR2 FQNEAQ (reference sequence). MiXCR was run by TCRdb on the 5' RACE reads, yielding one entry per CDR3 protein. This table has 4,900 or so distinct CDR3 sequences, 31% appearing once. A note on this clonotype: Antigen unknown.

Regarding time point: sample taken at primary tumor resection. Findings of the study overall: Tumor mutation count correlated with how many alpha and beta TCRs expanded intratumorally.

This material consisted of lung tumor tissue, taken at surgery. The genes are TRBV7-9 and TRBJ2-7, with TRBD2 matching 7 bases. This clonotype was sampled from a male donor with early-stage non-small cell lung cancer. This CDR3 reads CASSLTAGLYEQYF. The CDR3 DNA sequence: TGTGCCAGCAGCCTTACAGCGGGACTCTACGAGCAGTACTTC.